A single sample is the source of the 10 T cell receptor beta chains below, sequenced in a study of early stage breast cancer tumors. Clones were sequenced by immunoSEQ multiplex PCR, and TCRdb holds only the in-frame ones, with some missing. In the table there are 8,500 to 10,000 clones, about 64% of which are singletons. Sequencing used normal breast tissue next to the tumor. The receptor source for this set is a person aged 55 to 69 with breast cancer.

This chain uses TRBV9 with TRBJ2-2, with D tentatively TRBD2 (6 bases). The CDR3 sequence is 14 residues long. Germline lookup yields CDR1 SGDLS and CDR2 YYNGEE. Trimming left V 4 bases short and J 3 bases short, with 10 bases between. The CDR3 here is CASSSRLDTGELFF. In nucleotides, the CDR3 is TGTGCCAGCAGCTCTAGACTAGACACCGGGGAGCTGTTTTTT.

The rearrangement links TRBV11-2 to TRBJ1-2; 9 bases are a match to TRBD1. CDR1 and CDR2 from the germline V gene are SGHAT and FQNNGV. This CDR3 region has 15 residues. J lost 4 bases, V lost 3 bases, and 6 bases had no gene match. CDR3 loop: CASSFPGQGLYGYTF. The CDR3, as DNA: TGTGCCAGCAGCTTTCCGGGACAGGGACTCTATGGCTACACCTTC.

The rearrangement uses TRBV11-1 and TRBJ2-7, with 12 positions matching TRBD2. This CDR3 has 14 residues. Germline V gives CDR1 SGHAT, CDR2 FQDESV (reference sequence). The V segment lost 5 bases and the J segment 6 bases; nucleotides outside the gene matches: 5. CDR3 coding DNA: TGTGCCAGCAGCCCCAGACTAGCGGGAGTCGAGCAGTACTTC. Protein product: CASSPRLAGVEQYF.

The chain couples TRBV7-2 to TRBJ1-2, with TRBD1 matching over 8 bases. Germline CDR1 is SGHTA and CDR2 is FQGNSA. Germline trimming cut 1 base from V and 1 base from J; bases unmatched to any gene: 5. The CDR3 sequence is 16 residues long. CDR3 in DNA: TGTGCCAGCAGCTTAGGGACAGGGTCCCTTAACTATGGCTACACCTTC. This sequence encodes CASSLGTGSLNYGYTF.

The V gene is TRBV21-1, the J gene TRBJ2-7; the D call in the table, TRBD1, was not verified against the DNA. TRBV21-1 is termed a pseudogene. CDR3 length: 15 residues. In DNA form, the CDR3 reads TGTGCCAGCAGCAAAAACACCACACCATCCTACGAGCAGTACTTC. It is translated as CASSKNTTPSYEQYF.

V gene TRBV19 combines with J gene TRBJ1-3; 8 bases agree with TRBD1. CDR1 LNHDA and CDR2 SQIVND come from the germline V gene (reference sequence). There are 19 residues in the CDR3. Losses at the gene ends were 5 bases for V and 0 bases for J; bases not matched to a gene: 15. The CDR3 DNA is TGTGCCAGTAGTTTCCAACAGGGGGACGATGCCTACTCTGGAAACACCATATATTTT. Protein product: CASSFQQGDDAYSGNTIYF.

This CDR3 is CASSTQKDRPSQETQYF. DNA of the CDR3: TGTGCCAGCAGCACCCAAAAGGACAGGCCGTCCCAAGAGACCCAGTACTTC. The V gene is TRBV7-2, the J gene TRBJ2-5, with TRBD1 identical over 7 bases. The CDR3 is made up of 17 amino acids. J gave up 1 base and V 5 bases, and 13 bases lay outside the gene matches. Per germline, CDR1 SGHTA and CDR2 FQGNSA.

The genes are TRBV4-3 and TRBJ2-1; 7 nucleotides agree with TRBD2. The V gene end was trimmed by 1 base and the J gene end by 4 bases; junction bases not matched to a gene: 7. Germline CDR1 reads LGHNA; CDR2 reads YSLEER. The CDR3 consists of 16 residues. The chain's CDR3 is CASSQVSAGKYNEQFF. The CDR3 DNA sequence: TGCGCCAGCAGCCAAGTATCAGCGGGAAAGTACAATGAGCAGTTCTTC.

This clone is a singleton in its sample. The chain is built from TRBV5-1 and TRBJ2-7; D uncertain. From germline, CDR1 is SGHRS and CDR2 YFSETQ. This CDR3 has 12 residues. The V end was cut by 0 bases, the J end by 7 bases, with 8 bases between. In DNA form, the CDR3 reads TGCGCCAGCAGCTTGGAAGCAGGTGAGCAGTACTTC. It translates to CASSLEAGEQYF. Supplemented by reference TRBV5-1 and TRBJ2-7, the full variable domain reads KAGVTQTPRYLIKTRGQQVTLSCSPISGHRSVSWYQQTPGQGLQFLFEYFSETQRNKGNFPGRFSGRQFSNSRSEMNVSTLELGDSALYLCASSLEAGEQYFGPGTRLTVT.

This CDR3 is CSVEVSGFGKQFF. CDR3 DNA: TGCAGCGTTGAAGTAAGTGGGTTCGGGAAGCAGTTCTTC. V and J are TRBV29-1 and TRBJ2-1; perhaps TRBD2 as D (5 bases). This CDR3 contains 13 residues. V lost 1 base and J 11 bases, leaving 15 bases between the germline ends. Germline V gene data show CDR1 as SQVTM and CDR2 as ANQGSEA.